This T cell receptor beta chain was retrieved from a study of blood T cell repertoires in COVID-19. This clone was observed a few times. This CDR3 has 17 amino acids. The J segment lost 3 bases and the V segment lost 1 base, leaving 6 bases of the junction unmatched. Germline CDR1 reads LNHDA; CDR2 reads SQIVND (reference sequence). Original processing methods: For nucleated cells, counts were estimated from reference gene primer amplification. Repertoires were generated with immunoSEQ multiplex PCR, while TCRdb's copy carries only in-frame clones and drops some. That table furnishes V, J and clone size, whereas the DNA furnished D and trimming. The sample shows approximately 220,000 clones, 86% of them seen only once.

The gene calls are TRBV19 and TRBJ2-2, with TRBD1 matching 9 bases. The sequenced sample consisted of peripheral blood. This TCR derives from a woman aged 45 to 65 with acute or convalescent COVID-19. The CDR3, as DNA: TGTGCCAGTAGTATAGTTTCGGGACAGGGATACACCGGGGAGCTGTTTTTT. This encodes CASSIVSGQGYTGELFF.